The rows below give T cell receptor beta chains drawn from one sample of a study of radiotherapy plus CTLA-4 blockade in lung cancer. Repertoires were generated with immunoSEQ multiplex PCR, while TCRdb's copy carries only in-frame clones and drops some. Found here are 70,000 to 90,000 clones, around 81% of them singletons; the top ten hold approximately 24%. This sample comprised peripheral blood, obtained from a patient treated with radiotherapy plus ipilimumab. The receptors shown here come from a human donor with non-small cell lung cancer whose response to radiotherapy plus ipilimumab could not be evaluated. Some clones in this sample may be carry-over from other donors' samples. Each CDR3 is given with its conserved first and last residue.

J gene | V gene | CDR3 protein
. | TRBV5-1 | CASSWELASTGELFF
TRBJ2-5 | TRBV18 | CASSPGEGGRETQYF
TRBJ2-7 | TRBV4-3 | CASSQDRGFYEQYF
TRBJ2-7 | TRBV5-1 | CASSLTPRGLSYEQYF
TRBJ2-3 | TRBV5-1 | CASSFGGGRGSTDTQYF
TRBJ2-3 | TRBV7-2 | CASSPVTGGTDTQYF
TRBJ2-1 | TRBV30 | CAWSLQGNEQFF
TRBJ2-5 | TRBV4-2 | CASSLLGGRETQYF
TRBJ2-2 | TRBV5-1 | CASSRLGIDTGELFF
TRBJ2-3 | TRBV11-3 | CASSFTGGDTQYF
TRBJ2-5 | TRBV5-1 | CASSLESSGEETQYF
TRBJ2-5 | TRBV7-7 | CASSLARGQTETQYF
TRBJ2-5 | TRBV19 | CASSIRETQYF
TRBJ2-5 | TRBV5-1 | CASKSRTNQETQYF
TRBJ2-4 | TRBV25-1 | CASSAGSIAKNIQYF
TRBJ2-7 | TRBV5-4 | CASSLEPGGGVSEQYF
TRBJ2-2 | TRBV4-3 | CASSQGNAAGELFF
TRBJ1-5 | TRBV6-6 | CASSDYSNQPQHF
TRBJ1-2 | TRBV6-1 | CASSDQGRGYYGYTF
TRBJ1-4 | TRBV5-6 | CASSLAGGEKLFF
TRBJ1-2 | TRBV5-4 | CASRPRDRANYGYTF
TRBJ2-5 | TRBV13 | CASSPGLAWEGVETQYF
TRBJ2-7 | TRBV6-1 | CASRAETGTAEQYF
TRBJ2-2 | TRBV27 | CASPWRTGELFF
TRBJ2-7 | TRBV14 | CASSQVGIFGGQPKLSYEQYF
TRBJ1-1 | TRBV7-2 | CASSHDRDTEAFF
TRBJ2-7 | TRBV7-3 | CASSVGGRGYEQYF
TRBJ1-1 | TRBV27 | CASSLSYSLNTEAFF
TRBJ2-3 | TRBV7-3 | CASSSGGDTDTQYF
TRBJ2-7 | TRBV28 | CASSNPGTGASYEQYF
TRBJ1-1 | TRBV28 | CASKALGQGKGTEAFF
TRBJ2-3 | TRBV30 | CAWGIAGGDTDTQYF
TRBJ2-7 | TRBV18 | CASSQDWDRAYEQYF
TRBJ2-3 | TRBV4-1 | CASSQTGGYTDTQYF
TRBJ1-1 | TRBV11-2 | CASSLDLGAEAFF
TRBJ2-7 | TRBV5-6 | CASSSPTGYEQYF
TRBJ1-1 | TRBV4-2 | CASSQEVTGVHTEAFF
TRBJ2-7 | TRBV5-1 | CASSPDNYEQYF
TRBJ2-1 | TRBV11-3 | CASSLGTSGSSYNEQFF
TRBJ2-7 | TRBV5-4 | CASSRDREGEQYF
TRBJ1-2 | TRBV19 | CASRGQTNYGYTF
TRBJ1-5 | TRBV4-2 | CASSQGTGNQPQHF
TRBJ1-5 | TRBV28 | CASSLRVAGWGQPQHF
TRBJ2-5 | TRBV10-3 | CAISGPSGGAAKETQYF
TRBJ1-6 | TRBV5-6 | CASSLPTGANSPLHF
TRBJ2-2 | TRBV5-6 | CASSFLGGTGELFF
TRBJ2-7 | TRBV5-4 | CASSLQGISYEQYF